The clone carrying this T cell receptor (beta chain) was detected a few times. This sample is part of a study of blood T cell repertoires in COVID-19. Study-wide background: Two negative PCRs, clearance, or symptom resolution had been documented for recovered Cohort 3 donors.

Here immunoSEQ multiplex PCR was the method, and the copy in TCRdb shows in-frame clones only, minus some. This table holds over 110,000 clones, 84% found once. The CDR3 has 17 residues. J was trimmed by 4 bases and V by 5 bases; bases with no gene match: 14. Looked up from germline, CDR1 is KGHDR and CDR2 is SFDVKD. This clonotype originated in a man aged 45-60 years in a cohort exposed to, infected with or recovered from COVID-19 (not recorded which). The sequencing input was PBMCs or T cells enriched from blood (not recorded which). The V gene is TRBV24-1, the J gene TRBJ2-3; 7 nucleotides agree with TRBD2. CDR3 in amino acids: CATSGPRRENRADTQYF. Written as DNA, the CDR3 is TGTGCCACCAGTGGCCCCCGGCGGGAGAACCGGGCAGATACGCAGTATTTT.